This T cell receptor (beta chain) was obtained from a study of cytotoxic CD8 clonotypes in ibrutinib-treated CLL. As for the study in general: The taking of response samples occurred after a median about eleven months of treatment, with a range of 6 to 36.

This CDR3 comprises 15 residues. V lost 5 bases and J lost 0, with 11 bases in between. CDR1 and CDR2 from the germline V gene are LNHDA and SQIVND (reference sequence). The planned depth of sequencing spanned 1 in 200,000 to 1 in 1 million T cells. Profiled with immunoSEQ multiplex PCR; TCRdb holds only in-frame clones, not every one. The sample contains about 130,000 clones, 70% to 90% of which appear only once. As regards this clone: What it binds is not known.

General study results and limits: Relative to age-matched healthy donors, clonality at baseline was higher, and it tracked circulating CD8+ T-cell counts.

This specimen consisted of PBMCs, obtained after 24 months of ibrutinib treatment. The receptor's source is a human donor with chronic lymphocytic leukemia. The J gene is TRBJ1-5, the V gene TRBV19; D is uncertain. CDR3: CASSPRGYSNQPQHF. Written as DNA, the CDR3 is TGTGCCAGTAGTCCACGGGGTTATAGCAATCAGCCCCAGCATTTT.